This T cell receptor (beta chain) was profiled in a study of T cells in Graves' hyperthyroidism and ophthalmopathy. This clonotype was seen repeatedly, ten times or more. Trimming removed 3 bases from V and 1 base from J, with 4 bases in between. Germline CDR1 reads SEHNR; CDR2 reads FQNEAQ (reference sequence). The CDR3 totals 13 residues. Amplified TCR beta CDR3 regions derived from RNA transcripts. HTBI primers were the set used in a first-round RT-PCR of the TCR CDR3. TCRdb used MiXCR to reprocess the multiplex PCR reads, holding one entry per CDR3 protein. The repertoire consists of 550,000 to 700,000 distinct CDR3 sequences, with around 45% occurring once and the leading ten covering roughly 19%.

The genes are TRBV7-9 and TRBJ1-3; D call uncertain. This clonotype originated in an adult woman with Graves' disease, either hyperthyroidism or ophthalmopathy (not recorded which). Source material: peripheral blood or thyroid tissue (not recorded which). The CDR3 reads CASSFFSGNTIYF. The CDR3 nucleotides are TGTGCCAGCAGCTTTTTTTCTGGAAACACCATATATTTT.